This passage covers 22 T cell receptor beta chains from one sample sequenced in a study of CD8 T cells in Susac syndrome. When the RNA was reverse transcribed, random hexamers were used with an input of roughly 0.45 to 1 ug. TCRdb called the immunoSEQ multiplex PCR reads again in MiXCR, with one record for every CDR3 protein. Seen here are under 200,000 distinct CDR3 sequences, approximately 96% observed once, and the top ten hold 0.15% to 0.2%. Material for sequencing was CD8+ T cells from PBMCs. Every receptor here comes from a human donor with multiple sclerosis.

V gene TRBV2 combines with J gene TRBJ1-4; D is perhaps TRBD1 (5 bases). Germline values: CDR1 SNHLY, CDR2 FYNNEI. This CDR3 is built from 14 residues. Trimming cost V 4 bases and J 4 bases, with 10 bases left between them. Written as DNA, the CDR3 is TGTGCCAGCAGTGCTATACAGGATAATGAAAAACTGTTTTTT. Translation: CASSAIQDNEKLFF.

The gene calls are TRBV3-1 and TRBJ2-5; weak D call: TRBD2 (6 bases). Trimming removed 1 base from V and 5 bases from J, with 14 bases in between. Looked up from germline, CDR1 is LGHDT and CDR2 is YNNKEL (reference sequence). This CDR3 is 15 amino acids long. CDR3 sequence reads: CASSQARLDMETQYF. CDR3 DNA sequence: TGTGCCAGCAGCCAAGCACGACTAGACATGGAGACCCAGTACTTC.

The CDR3 sequence is CASSPPWHSNVDTQYF. In nucleotides, the CDR3 is TGTGCCAGCTCACCTCCCTGGCATTCTAACGTCGATACGCAGTATTTT. The chain combines TRBV18 with TRBJ2-3; D is ambiguous. Trimming stripped 3 bases from V and 6 bases from J, with 19 bases between. This CDR3 comprises 16 residues. In germline, CDR1 is KGHSH, CDR2 LQKENI.

The chain is built from TRBV15 and TRBJ2-1; D unclear. From germline, CDR1 is LNHNV and CDR2 YYDKDF (reference sequence). Trimming took 1 base from V and 5 from J, leaving 12 bases between them. The CDR3 runs 15 residues. DNA for the CDR3: TGTGCCACCAGCAGAGCCCTCAGCACCCACAATGAGCAGTTCTTC. Translated, it gives CATSRALSTHNEQFF.

The chain recombines TRBV6-6 with TRBJ2-5; a possible D gene is TRBD2 (6 bases). Germline CDR1 and CDR2: MNHNY and SVGAGI (reference sequence). This CDR3 region has 13 residues. V was trimmed by 2 bases and J by 9 bases, leaving 13 bases between them. CDR3 bases: TGTGCCAGCAGTTACGGGACGGGGGAGTCCCAGTACTTC. Protein: CASSYGTGESQYF.

This clonotype was detected only once. V gene TRBV13 combines with J gene TRBJ2-1, with a tentative D call TRBD1 (7 bases). The CDR3 has 15 residues. V dropped 1 base and J dropped 4 bases, with 11 bases sitting between them. Germline CDR1 and CDR2: PRHDT and FYEKMQ (reference sequence). CDR3 sequence (DNA): TGTGCCAGCAGCTTAGAGGGGGCGGGATACAATGAGCAGTTCTTC. Its translation is CASSLEGAGYNEQFF.

Only one count was recorded for this clonotype. CDR3 DNA sequence: TGTGCCAGCAGGAGGGGACAGCCTAACTATGGCTACACCTTC. Translation: CASRRGQPNYGYTF. J is TRBJ1-2 and V is TRBV7-9; 7 bases are shared with TRBD1. Losses at the gene ends were 6 bases for V and 0 bases for J; bases not matched to a gene: 4. This CDR3 is built from 14 residues. The germline V gene has CDR1 SEHNR and CDR2 FQNEAQ (reference sequence).

The CDR3 nucleotides are TGTGCCAGCAGCTCCCGTCATGGCTACACCTTC. Amino acid sequence: CASSSRHGYTF. The chain recombines TRBV9 with TRBJ1-2; D uncertain. The CDR3 runs 11 residues. Looked up from germline, CDR1 is SGDLS and CDR2 is YYNGEE. Trimming stripped 4 bases from V and 6 bases from J, with 7 bases between.

The chain has TRBV6-6 and TRBJ1-2; D ambiguous. V was pared by 2 bases and J by 0 bases, with 7 bases between. The CDR3 spans 14 residues. CDR1 MNHNY and CDR2 SVGAGI come from the germline V gene (reference sequence). The CDR3 sequence: CASSYLQPNYGYTF. CDR3 sequence (DNA): TGTGCCAGCAGTTACCTTCAGCCTAACTATGGCTACACCTTC.

The V and J genes are TRBV20-1 and TRBJ2-1; D call uncertain. The CDR3 extends over 13 amino acids. The ends were cut back, 8 bases at V and 6 bases at J, with 17 bases in the middle. Germline V gene sequence: CDR1 DFQATT, CDR2 SNEGSKA (reference sequence). The CDR3 protein is CSPKSTRSNEQFF. The CDR3 DNA follows: TGCAGTCCTAAGTCGACGAGGAGCAATGAGCAGTTCTTC.

The gene calls are TRBV15 and TRBJ2-3; the D gene could be TRBD1 or TRBD2 (5 bases each). The CDR3 consists of 14 residues. The germline CDR1 and CDR2 sequences are LNHNV and YYDKDF (reference sequence). Trimming pared 2 bases from V and 6 bases from J, leaving 12 bases between. This chain's CDR3 is CATSRRGTVDTQYF. CDR3 DNA sequence: TGTGCCACCAGCAGAAGAGGGACGGTTGATACGCAGTATTTT.

The rearrangement joins TRBV11-2 to TRBJ2-3, with a weak D call TRBD2 (5 bases). V was pared by 5 bases and J by 3 bases, with 15 bases between. Germline CDR1 is SGHAT and CDR2 is FQNNGV. The CDR3 extends over 15 amino acids. As DNA, the CDR3 is TGTGCCAGCAGCCTATCCGGTGAGCGGACAGATACGCAGTATTTT. Encoded protein: CASSLSGERTDTQYF. Full variable domain (remainder filled in from reference TRBV11-2 and TRBJ2-3): EAGVAQSPRYKIIEKRQSVAFWCNPISGHATLYWYQQILGQGPKLLIQFQNNGVVDDSQLPKDRFSAERLKGVDSTLKIQPAKLEDSAVYLCASSLSGERTDTQYFGPGTRLTVL.

This clonotype was seen only a few times. The chain recombines TRBV11-2 with TRBJ2-3, with unresolved D. Trimming removed 1 base at V and 4 bases at J, with 3 bases between. CDR3 length: 12 amino acids. The germline gives CDR1 SGHAT, CDR2 FQNNGV. CDR3 DNA sequence: TGTGCCAGCAGCTTAGTTTCAGATACGCAGTATTTT. This translates into CASSLVSDTQYF.

The chain couples TRBV28 to TRBJ2-7; a weak D match, TRBD2 (5 bases). CDR3 length: 15 amino acids. Germline V gene sequence: CDR1 MDHEN, CDR2 SYDVKM. V was shortened by 0 bases and J by 6 bases, with 15 bases between the two germline ends. For the CDR3, the DNA is TGTGCCAGCAGTTTATGGGCACGAGGGTCGAGCGAGCAGTACTTC. It specifies CASSLWARGSSEQYF.

The chain joins TRBV7-9 to TRBJ2-2; D is unclear. Trimming took off 5 bases at V and 0 bases at J, with 13 bases between the two ends. Germline V gene lookup returns CDR1 SEHNR and CDR2 FQNEAQ (reference sequence). The CDR3 loop spans 16 amino acids. CDR3 sequence reads: CASSPVGTANTGELFF. CDR3 DNA sequence: TGTGCCAGCAGCCCCGTTGGCACAGCGAACACCGGGGAGCTGTTTTTT.

The gene calls are TRBV24-1 and TRBJ2-1, with D possibly being TRBD1 (5 bases). The germline CDR1 and CDR2 sequences are KGHDR and SFDVKD. The CDR3 totals 15 residues. The V and J ends lost 3 bases and 2 bases respectively, with 10 bases between them. In DNA, the CDR3 is TGTGCCACCAGTGATCCCAAGGGGACCTACAATGAGCAGTTCTTC. It specifies CATSDPKGTYNEQFF.

This chain uses TRBV27 with TRBJ2-7; no clear D gene. CDR1 and CDR2 (germline): MNHEY, SMNVEV (reference sequence). The CDR3 is made up of 13 amino acids. V was shortened by 3 bases and J by 3 bases, with 9 bases between the two germline ends. This chain's CDR3 is CASSLWPNYEQYF. The CDR3 nucleotides read TGTGCCAGCAGTTTGTGGCCGAACTACGAGCAGTACTTC.

The rearrangement joins TRBV27 to TRBJ2-4, with 11 bases aligning to TRBD1. The CDR3 loop spans 16 amino acids. Germline loops: CDR1 MNHEY, CDR2 SMNVEV (reference sequence). V lost 6 bases to trimming and J lost 3 bases; unmatched junction nucleotides: 7. As DNA, the CDR3 is TGTGCCAGCAGGATGGGGACAGGGGGAGGCAAAAACATTCAGTACTTC. Translated, it gives CASRMGTGGGKNIQYF.

V is TRBV29-1 and J is TRBJ1-2, with D possibly matching TRBD1 (5 bases). Trimming pared 4 bases from V and 8 bases from J, leaving 17 bases between. CDR3 length: 13 residues. CDR1 and CDR2 from the germline V gene are SQVTM and ANQGSEA. CDR3 nucleotides: TGCAGCGTTGTAGGGGAACCGCCTAAGGGCTACACCTTC. Translating gives CSVVGEPPKGYTF.

The chain links TRBV5-1 to TRBJ1-1, with D possibly matching TRBD1 (5 bases). From germline, CDR1 is SGHRS and CDR2 YFSETQ. With 0 bases removed from V and 9 bases from J, the gap between germline ends came to 12 bases. The CDR3 has 13 amino acids. CDR3 region: CASSLVLGQKAFF. For the CDR3, the DNA is TGCGCCAGCAGCTTGGTGTTGGGGCAGAAAGCTTTCTTT.

This chain connects TRBV29-1 to TRBJ2-1, with D maybe TRBD1 (6 bases). V was pared by 6 bases and J by 0 bases, with 18 bases between. Germline loops: CDR1 SQVTM, CDR2 ANQGSEA. This CDR3 spans 16 amino acids. DNA for the CDR3: TGCAGCGTCAATCCCCGACAGGCGAACTCCTACAATGAGCAGTTCTTC. Its protein product is CSVNPRQANSYNEQFF.

The V gene is TRBV20-1, the J gene TRBJ2-1, with 9 nucleotides matching TRBD2. Germline trimming cut 3 bases from V and 8 bases from J; bases unmatched to any gene: 5. The CDR3 consists of 13 residues. The germline V gene encodes CDR1 DFQATT and CDR2 SNEGSKA (reference sequence). The CDR3: CSARGTSFYEQFF. The DNA of the CDR3 is TGCAGTGCTAGGGGGACTAGCTTCTATGAGCAGTTCTTC.